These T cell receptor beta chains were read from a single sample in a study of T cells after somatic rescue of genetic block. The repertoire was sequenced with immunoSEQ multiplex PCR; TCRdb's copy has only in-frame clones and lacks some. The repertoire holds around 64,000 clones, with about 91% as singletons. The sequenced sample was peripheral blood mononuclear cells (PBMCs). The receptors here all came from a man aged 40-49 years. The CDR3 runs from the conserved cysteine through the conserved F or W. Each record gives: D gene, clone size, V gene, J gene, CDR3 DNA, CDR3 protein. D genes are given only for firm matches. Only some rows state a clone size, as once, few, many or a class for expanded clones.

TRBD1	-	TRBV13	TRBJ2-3	TGTGCCAGCAGCTGGGACAGGGGAGGGACAGATACGCAGTATTTT	CASSWDRGGTDTQYF
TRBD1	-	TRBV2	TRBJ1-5	TGTGCCAGCAGGTCCGGGACAGGGGCCGGAAGTCAGCCCCAGCATTTT	CASRSGTGAGSQPQHF
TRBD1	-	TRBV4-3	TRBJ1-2	TGCGCCAGCAGCCCAAGGACAGGGACCAACTATGGCTACACCTTC	CASSPRTGTNYGYTF
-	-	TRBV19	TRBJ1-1	TGTGCCAGCCTCTCGCACCTGGGGGACACTGAAGCTTTCTTT	CASLSHLGDTEAFF
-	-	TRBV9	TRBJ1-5	TGTGCCAGCAGTCAAGGGGATCAGCCCCAGCATTTT	CASSQGDQPQHF
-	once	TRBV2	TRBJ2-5	TGTGCCAGCACTAGAGAGGTGGGGGAGACCCAGTACTTC	CASTREVGETQYF
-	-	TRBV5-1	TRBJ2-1	TGCGCCAGCAGCTTGGGTGAGACCTACAATGAGCAGTTCTTC	CASSLGETYNEQFF
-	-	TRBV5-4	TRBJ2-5	TGTGCCAGCAGCTTGCTAGGGAGGTCCAAGGGAGAGACCCAGTACTTC	CASSLLGRSKGETQYF
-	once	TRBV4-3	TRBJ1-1	TGCGCCAGCAGCCACGGAGGTCCTGAAGCTTTCTTT	CASSHGGPEAFF
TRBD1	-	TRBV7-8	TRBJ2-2	TGTGCCAGCAGCCCGGGACAGGGAATATTCCTGAACACCGGGGAGCTGTTTTTT	CASSPGQGIFLNTGELFF
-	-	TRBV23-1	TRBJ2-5	TGCGCCAGCAGTCAAAGATGTGGGAGAAAGCAAGAGACCCAGTACTTC	CASSQRCGRKQETQYF
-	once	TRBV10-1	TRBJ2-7	TGCGCCAGCAGTCTACAGGGCTCCTACGAGCAGTACTTC	CASSLQGSYEQYF
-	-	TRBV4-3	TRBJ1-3	TGCGCCAGCAGCCAGGAACAGCCTGTCTCTGGAAACACCATATATTTT	CASSQEQPVSGNTIYF